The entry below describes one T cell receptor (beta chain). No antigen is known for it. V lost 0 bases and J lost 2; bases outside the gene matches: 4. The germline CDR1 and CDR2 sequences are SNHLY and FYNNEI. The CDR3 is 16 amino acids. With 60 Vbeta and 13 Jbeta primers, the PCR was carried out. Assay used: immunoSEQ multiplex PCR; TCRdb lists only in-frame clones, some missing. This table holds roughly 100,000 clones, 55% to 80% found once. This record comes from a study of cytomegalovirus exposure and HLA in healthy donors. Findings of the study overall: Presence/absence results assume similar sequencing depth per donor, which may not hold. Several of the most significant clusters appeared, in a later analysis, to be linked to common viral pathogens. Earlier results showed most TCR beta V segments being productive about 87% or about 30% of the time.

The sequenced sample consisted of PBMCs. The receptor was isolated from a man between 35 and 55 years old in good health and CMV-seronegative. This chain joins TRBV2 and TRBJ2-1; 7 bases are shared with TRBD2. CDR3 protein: CASSEALAVPYNEQFF. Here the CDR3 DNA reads TGTGCCAGCAGTGAAGCGCTAGCGGTTCCCTACAATGAGCAGTTCTTC.